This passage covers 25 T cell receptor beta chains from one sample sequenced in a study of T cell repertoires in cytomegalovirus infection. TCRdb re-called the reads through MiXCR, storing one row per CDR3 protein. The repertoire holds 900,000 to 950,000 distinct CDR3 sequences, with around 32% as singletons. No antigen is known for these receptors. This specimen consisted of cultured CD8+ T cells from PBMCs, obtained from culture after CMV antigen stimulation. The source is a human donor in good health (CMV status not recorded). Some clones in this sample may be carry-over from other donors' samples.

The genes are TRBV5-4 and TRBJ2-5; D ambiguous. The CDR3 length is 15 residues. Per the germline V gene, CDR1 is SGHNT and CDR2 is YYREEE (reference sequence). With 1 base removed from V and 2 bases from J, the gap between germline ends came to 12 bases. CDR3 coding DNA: TGTGCCAGCAGCTTGTATTCGCGACAACAAGAGACCCAGTACTTC. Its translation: CASSLYSRQQETQYF.

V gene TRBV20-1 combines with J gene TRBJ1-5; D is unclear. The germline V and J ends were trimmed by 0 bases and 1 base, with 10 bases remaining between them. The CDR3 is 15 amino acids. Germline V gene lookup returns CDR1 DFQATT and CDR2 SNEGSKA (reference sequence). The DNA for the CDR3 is TGCAGTGCTAGAGATCTAAAGGACAGCAATCAGCCCCAGCATTTT. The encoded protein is CSARDLKDSNQPQHF.

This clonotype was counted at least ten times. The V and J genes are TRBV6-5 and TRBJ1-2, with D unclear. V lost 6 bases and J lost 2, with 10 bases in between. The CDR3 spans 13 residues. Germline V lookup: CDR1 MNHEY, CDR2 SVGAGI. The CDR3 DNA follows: TGTGCCAGCAGGACCGTTGAAAACTATGGCTACACCTTC. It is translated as CASRTVENYGYTF.

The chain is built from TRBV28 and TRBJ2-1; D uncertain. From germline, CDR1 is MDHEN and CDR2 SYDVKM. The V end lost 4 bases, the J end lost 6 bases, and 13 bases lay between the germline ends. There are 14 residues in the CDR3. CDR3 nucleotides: TGTGCCAGCAGTTCATACCTCACCCGCAATGAGCAGTTCTTC. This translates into CASSSYLTRNEQFF. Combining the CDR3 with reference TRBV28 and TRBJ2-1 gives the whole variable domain DVKVTQSSRYLVKRTGEKVFLECVQDMDHENMFWYRQDPGLGLRLIYFSYDVKMKEKGDIPEGYSVSREKKERFSLILESASTNQTSMYLCASSSYLTRNEQFFGPGTRLTVL.

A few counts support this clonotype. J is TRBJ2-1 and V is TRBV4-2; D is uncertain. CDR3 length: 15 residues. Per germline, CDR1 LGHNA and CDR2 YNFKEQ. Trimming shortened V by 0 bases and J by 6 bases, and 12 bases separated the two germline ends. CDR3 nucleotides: TGTGCCAGCAGCCAAGATAGAATGGAAGGCAATGAGCAGTTCTTC. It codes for CASSQDRMEGNEQFF.

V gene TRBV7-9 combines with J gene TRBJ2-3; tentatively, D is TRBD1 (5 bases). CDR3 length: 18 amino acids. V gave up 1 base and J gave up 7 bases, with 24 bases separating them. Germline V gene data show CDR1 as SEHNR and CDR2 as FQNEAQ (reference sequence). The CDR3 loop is CASSLESPTGPRAYTQYF. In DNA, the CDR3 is TGTGCCAGCAGCTTAGAGTCCCCAACCGGTCCCAGGGCTTATACGCAGTATTTT.

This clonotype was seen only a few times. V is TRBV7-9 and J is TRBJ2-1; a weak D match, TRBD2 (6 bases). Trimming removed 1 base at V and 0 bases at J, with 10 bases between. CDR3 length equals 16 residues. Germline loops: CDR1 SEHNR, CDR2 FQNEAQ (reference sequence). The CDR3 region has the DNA TGTGCCAGCAGCTTAGGGGGGGAAAGCTCCTACAATGAGCAGTTCTTC. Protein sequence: CASSLGGESSYNEQFF.

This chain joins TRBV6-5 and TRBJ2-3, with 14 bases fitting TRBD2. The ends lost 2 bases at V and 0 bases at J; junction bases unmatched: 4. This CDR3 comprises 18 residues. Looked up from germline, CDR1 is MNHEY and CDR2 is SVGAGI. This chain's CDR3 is CASSYSGLAGGSTDTQYF. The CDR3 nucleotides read TGTGCCAGCAGTTACAGCGGACTAGCGGGGGGAAGCACAGATACGCAGTATTTT.

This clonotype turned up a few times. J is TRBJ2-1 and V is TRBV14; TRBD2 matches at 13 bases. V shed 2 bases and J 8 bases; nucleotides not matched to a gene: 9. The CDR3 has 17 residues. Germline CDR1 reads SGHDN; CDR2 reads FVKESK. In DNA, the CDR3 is TGTGCCAGCAGCCAACCGGGACTAGCGGGAAACGGTTATGAGCAGTTCTTC. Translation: CASSQPGLAGNGYEQFF. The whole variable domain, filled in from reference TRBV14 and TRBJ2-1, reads EAGVTQFPSHSVIEKGQTVTLRCDPISGHDNLYWYRRVMGKEIKFLLHFVKESKQDESGMPNNRFLAERTGGTYSTLKVQPAELEDSGVYFCASSQPGLAGNGYEQFFGPGTRLTVL.

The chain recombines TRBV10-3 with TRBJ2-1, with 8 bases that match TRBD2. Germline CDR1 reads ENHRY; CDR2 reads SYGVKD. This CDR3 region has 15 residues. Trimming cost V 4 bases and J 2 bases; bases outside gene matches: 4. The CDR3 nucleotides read TGTGCCATCAGTGTGAGCGGGGGCACCTACAATGAGCAGTTCTTC. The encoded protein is CAISVSGGTYNEQFF.

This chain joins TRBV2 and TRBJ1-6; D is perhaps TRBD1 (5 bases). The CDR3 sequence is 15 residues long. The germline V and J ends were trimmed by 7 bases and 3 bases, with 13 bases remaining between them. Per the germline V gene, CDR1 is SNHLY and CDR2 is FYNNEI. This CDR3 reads CASNEGNIYNSPLHF. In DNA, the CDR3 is TGTGCCAGCAATGAGGGGAACATCTATAATTCACCCCTCCACTTT.

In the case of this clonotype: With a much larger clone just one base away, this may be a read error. CDR3 nucleotide sequence: TGTGCCAGCAGTTACAGGGCAGCCTACGAGCAGTACTTC. Protein sequence: CASSYRAAYEQYF. The V and J genes are TRBV6-5 and TRBJ2-7; D remains unclear. Trimming pared 2 bases from V and 2 bases from J, leaving 7 bases between. In germline, CDR1 is MNHEY, CDR2 SVGAGI. The CDR3 length is 13 residues.

The CDR3, as DNA: TGTGCCACCAGCATCGGACAGGGGGGGACCCAGTACTTC. It yields the protein CATSIGQGGTQYF. The chain uses TRBV15 and TRBJ2-5; 10 bases map to TRBD1. With 4 bases clipped from V and 7 bases from J, the junction kept 3 bases outside the gene matches. The V gene's germline CDR1 is LNHNV and CDR2 YYDKDF (reference sequence). The CDR3 extends over 13 amino acids.

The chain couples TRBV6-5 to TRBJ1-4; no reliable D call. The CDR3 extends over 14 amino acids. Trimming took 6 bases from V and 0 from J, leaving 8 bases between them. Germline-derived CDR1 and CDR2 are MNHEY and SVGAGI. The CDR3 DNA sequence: TGTGCCAGCAGCACCCTTGCAACTAATGAAAAACTGTTTTTT. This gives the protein CASSTLATNEKLFF.

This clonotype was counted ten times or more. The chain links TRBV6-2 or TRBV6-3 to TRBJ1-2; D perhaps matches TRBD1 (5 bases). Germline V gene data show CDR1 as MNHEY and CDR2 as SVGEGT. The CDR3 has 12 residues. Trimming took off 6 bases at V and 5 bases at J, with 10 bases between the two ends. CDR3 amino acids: CASSPPGYGYTF. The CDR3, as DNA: TGTGCCAGCAGCCCGCCAGGGTATGGCTACACCTTC.

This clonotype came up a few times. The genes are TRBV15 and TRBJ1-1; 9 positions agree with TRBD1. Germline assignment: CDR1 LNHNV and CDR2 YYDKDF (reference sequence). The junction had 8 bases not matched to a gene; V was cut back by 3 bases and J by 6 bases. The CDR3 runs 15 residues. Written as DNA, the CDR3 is TGTGCCACCAGCAGGTACACAGGGGGCGCGGCTGAAGCTTTCTTT. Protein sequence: CATSRYTGGAAEAFF.

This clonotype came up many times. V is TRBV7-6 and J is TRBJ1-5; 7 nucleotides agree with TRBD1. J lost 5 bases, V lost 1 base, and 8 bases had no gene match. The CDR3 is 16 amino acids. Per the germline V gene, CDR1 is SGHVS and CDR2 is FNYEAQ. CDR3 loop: CASSLEDRTVYQPQHF. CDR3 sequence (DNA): TGTGCCAGCAGCTTAGAGGACAGGACCGTTTATCAGCCCCAGCATTTT.

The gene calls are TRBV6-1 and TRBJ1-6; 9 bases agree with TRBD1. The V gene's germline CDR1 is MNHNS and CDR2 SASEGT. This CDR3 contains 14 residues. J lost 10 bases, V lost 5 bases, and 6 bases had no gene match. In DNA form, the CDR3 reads TGTGCCAGCAGTCCGGACAGGGGAGCGTCACCCCTCCACTTT. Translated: CASSPDRGASPLHF.

The CDR3 loop is CASSEPAVDYTF. CDR3 nucleotide sequence: TGTGCCAGCAGTGAACCGGCGGTTGACTACACCTTC. The rearrangement joins TRBV6-1 to TRBJ1-2; the D is unclear. V lost 2 bases and J lost 10, with 11 bases in between. Germline V gives CDR1 MNHNS, CDR2 SASEGT. The CDR3 sequence is 12 residues long.

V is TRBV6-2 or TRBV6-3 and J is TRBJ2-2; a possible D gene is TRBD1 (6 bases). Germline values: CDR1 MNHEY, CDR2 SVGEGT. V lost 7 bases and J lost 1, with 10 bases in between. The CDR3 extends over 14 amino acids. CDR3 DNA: TGTGCCAGCATGAGGGGACAGAACACCGGGGAGCTGTTTTTT. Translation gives CASMRGQNTGELFF.

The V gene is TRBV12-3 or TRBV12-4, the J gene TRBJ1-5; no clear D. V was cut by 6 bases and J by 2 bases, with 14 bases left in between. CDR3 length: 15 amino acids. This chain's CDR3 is CASSLAPEGNQPQHF. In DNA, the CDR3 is TGTGCCAGCAGCCTCGCACCCGAGGGCAATCAGCCCCAGCATTTT.

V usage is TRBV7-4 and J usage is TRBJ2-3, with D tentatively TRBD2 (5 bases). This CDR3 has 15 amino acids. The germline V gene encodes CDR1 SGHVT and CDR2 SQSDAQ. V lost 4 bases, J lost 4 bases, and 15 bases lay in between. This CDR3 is CASSSPSSRADTQYF. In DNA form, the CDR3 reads TGTGCCAGCAGCTCCCCCAGCTCGAGGGCAGATACGCAGTATTTT.

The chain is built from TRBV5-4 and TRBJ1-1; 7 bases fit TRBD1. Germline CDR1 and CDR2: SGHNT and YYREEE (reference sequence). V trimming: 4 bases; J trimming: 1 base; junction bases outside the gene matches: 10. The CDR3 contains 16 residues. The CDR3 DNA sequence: TGTGCCAGCAGCGCGGCCGGGACAGCTCAGAACACTGAAGCTTTCTTT. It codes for CASSAAGTAQNTEAFF.

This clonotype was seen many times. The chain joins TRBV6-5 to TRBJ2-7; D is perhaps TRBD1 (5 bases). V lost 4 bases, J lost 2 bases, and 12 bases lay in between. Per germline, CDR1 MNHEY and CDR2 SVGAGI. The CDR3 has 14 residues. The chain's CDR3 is CASSSFGRAYEQYF. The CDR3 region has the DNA TGTGCCAGCAGTTCCTTCGGCAGGGCCTACGAGCAGTACTTC.

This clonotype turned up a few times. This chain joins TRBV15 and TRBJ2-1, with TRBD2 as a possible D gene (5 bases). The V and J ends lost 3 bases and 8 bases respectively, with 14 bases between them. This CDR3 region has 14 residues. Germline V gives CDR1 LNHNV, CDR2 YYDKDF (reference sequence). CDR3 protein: CATSRIGGVDEQFF. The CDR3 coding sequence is TGTGCCACCAGCAGGATCGGAGGAGTGGATGAGCAGTTCTTC.